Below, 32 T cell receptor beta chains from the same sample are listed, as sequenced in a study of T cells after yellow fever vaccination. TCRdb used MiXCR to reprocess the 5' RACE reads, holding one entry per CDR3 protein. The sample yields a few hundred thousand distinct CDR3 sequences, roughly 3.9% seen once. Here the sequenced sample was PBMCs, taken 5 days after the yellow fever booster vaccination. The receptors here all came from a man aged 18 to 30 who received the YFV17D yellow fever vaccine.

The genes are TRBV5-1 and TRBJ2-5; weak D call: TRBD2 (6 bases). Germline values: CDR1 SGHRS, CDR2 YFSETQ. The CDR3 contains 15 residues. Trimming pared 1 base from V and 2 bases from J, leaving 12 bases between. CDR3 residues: CASSLQAGRQETQYF. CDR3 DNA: TGCGCCAGCAGCTTGCAGGCGGGGAGACAAGAGACCCAGTACTTC.

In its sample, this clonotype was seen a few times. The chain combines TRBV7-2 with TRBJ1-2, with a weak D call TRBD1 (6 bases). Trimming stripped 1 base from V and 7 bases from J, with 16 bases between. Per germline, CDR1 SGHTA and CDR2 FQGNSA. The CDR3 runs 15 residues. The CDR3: CASSLDQGRTRGYTF. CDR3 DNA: TGTGCCAGCAGCTTAGATCAGGGGCGGACCCGTGGCTACACCTTC.

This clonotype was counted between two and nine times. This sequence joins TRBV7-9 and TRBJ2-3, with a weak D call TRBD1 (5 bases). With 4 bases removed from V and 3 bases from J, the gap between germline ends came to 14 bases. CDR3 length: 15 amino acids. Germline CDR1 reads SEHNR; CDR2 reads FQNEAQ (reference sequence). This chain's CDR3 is CASSYGHFETDTQYF. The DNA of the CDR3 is TGTGCCAGCAGCTACGGACACTTTGAGACAGATACGCAGTATTTT.

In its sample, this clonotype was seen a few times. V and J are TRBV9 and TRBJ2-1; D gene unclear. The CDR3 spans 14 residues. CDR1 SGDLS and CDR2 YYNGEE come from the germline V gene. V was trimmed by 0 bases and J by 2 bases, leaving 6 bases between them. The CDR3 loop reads CASSVGGTYNEQFF. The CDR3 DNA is TGTGCCAGCAGCGTAGGTGGTACCTACAATGAGCAGTTCTTC.

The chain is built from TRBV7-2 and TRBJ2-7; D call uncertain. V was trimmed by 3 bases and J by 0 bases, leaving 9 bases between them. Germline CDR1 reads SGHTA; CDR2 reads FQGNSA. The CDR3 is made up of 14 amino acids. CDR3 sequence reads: CASSFGWASYEQYF. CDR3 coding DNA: TGTGCCAGCAGCTTCGGTTGGGCCTCCTACGAGCAGTACTTC.

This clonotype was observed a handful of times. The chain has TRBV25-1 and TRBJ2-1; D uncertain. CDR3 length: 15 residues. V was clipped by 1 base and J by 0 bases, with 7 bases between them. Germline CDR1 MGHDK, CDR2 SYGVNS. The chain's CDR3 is CASSESESSYNEQFF. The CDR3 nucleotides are TGTGCCAGCAGTGAATCAGAGAGCTCCTACAATGAGCAGTTCTTC.

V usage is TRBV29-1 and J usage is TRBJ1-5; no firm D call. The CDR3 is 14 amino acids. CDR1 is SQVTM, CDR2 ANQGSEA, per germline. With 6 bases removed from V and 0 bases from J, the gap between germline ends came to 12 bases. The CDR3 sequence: CSVSGRYSNQPQHF. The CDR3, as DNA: TGCAGCGTATCAGGACGGTATAGCAATCAGCCCCAGCATTTT.

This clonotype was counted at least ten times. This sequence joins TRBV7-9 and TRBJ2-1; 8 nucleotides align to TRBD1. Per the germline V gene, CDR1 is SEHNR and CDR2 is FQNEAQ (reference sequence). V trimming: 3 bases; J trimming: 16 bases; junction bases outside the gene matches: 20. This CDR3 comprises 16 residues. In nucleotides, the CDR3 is TGTGCCAGCAGCTTGTGGCAGGGGGCGCAGAAAGACCAGATATTCTTC. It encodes CASSLWQGAQKDQIFF.

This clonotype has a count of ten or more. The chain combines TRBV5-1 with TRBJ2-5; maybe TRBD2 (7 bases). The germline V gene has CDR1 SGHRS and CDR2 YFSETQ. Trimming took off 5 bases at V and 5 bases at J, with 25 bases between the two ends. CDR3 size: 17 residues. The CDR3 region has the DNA TGCGCCAGCAGAAGTGGGCCGCATTTCAGGGGAGGGGAGACCCAGTACTTC. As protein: CASRSGPHFRGGETQYF.

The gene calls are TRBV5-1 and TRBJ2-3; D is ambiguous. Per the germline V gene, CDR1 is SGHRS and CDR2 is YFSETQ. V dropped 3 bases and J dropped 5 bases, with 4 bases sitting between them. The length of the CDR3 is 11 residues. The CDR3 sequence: CASSSIDTQYF. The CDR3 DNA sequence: TGCGCCAGCAGCTCGATAGATACGCAGTATTTT.

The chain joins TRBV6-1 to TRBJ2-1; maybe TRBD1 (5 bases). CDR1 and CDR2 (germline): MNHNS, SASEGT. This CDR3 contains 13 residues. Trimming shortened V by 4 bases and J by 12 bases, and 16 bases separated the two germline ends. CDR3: CASSALDTPGQFF. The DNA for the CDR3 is TGTGCCAGCAGTGCCCTGGACACCCCTGGGCAGTTCTTC.

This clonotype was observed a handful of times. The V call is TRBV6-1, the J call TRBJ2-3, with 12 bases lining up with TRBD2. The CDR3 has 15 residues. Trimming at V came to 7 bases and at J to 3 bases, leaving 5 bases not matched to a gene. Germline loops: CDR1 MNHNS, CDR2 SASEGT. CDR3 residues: CASTDGLAGTDTQYF. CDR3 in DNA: TGTGCCAGCACCGACGGACTAGCGGGGACAGATACGCAGTATTTT.

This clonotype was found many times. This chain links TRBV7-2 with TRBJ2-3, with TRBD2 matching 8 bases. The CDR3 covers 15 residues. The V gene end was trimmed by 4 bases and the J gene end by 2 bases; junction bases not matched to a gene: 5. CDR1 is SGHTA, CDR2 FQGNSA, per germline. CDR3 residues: CASSWDGGATDTQYF. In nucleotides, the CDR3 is TGTGCCAGCAGCTGGGACGGGGGGGCCACAGATACGCAGTATTTT.

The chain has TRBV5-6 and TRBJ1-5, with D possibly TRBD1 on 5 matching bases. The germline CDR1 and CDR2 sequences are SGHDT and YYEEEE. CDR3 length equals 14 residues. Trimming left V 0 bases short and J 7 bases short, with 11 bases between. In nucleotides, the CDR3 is TGTGCCAGCAGCTTGGGGGGCTGGGGACAGCCCCAGCATTTT. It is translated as CASSLGGWGQPQHF.

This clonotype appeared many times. Written as DNA, the CDR3 is TGCGCCAGCAGCTTGGGGGTGGCAGGGGGCAATCAGCCCCAGCATTTT. Its translation is CASSLGVAGGNQPQHF. This sequence joins TRBV5-1 and TRBJ1-5; tentative D call: TRBD1 (6 bases). The length of the CDR3 is 16 residues. V dropped 0 bases and J dropped 2 bases, with 12 bases sitting between them. Germline lookup yields CDR1 SGHRS and CDR2 YFSETQ.

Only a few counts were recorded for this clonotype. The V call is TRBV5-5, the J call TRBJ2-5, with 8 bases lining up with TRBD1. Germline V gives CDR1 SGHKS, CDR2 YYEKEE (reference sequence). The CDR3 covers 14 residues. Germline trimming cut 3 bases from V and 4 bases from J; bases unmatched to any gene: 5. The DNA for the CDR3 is TGTGCCAGCAGCTCCCGCAGGGGGCTAGAGACCCAGTACTTC. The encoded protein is CASSSRRGLETQYF.

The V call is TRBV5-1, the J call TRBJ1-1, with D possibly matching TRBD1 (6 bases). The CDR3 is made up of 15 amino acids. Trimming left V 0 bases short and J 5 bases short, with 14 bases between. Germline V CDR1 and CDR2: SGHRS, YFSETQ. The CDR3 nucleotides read TGCGCCAGCAGCTTGGCACAGGGACTCTCTACTGAAGCTTTCTTT. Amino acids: CASSLAQGLSTEAFF. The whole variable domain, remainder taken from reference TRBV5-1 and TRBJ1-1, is KAGVTQTPRYLIKTRGQQVTLSCSPISGHRSVSWYQQTPGQGLQFLFEYFSETQRNKGNFPGRFSGRQFSNSRSEMNVSTLELGDSALYLCASSLAQGLSTEAFFGQGTRLTVV.

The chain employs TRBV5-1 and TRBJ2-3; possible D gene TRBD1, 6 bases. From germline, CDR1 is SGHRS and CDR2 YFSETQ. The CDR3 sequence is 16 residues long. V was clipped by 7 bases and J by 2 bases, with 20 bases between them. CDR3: CASSLRQALYTDTQYF. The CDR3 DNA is TGCGCCAGCTCCCTTAGACAGGCATTATACACAGATACGCAGTATTTT.

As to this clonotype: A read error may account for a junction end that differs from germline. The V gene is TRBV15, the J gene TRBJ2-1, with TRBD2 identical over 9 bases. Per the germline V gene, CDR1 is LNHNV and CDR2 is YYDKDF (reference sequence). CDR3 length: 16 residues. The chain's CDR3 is CATSREGGGVVVEQFF. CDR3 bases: TGTGCCACCAGTAGAGAAGGCGGGGGGGTGGTCGTTGAGCAGTTCTTC.

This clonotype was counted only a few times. CDR3 bases: TGCAGCGGCCTCGTTATCGGGGAGCTGTTTTTT. The encoded protein is CSGLVIGELFF. The J gene is TRBJ2-2, the V gene TRBV29-1; D unresolved. Germline CDR1 SQVTM, CDR2 ANQGSEA. Trimming took 7 bases from V and 7 from J, leaving 10 bases between them. This CDR3 comprises 11 residues.

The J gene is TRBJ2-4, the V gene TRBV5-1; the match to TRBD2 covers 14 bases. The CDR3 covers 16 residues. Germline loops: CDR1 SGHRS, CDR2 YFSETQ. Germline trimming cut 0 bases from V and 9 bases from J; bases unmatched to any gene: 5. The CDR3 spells CASSLGLAGGPGIQYF. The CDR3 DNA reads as TGCGCCAGCAGCTTGGGACTAGCGGGGGGGCCGGGCATTCAGTACTTC.

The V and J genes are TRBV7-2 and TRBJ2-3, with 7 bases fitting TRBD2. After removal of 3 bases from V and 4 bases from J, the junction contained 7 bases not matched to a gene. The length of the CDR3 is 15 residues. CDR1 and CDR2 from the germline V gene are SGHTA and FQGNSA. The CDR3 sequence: CASSFSAGSPDTQYF. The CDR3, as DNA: TGTGCCAGCAGCTTCTCAGCGGGGTCACCAGATACGCAGTATTTT.

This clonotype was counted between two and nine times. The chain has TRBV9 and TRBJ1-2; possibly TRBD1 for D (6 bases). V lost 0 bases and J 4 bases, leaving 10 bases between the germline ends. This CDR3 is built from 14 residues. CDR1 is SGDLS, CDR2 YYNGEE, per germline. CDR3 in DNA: TGTGCCAGCAGCGTAGGAGGGGGGTCCTATGGCTACACCTTC. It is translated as CASSVGGGSYGYTF.

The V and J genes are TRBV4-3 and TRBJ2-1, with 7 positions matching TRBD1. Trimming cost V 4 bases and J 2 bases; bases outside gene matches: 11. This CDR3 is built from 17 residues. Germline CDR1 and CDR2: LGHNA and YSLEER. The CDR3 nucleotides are TGCGCCAGCAGCCGAGAACAGGGGTGGTCAGCCTACAATGAGCAGTTCTTC. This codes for CASSREQGWSAYNEQFF.

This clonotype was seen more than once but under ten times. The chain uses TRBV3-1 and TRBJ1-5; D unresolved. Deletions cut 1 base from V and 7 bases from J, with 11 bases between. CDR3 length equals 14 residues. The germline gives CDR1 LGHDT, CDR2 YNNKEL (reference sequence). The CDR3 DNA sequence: TGTGCCAGCAGCCAAGCGTTTACGGGACAGCCCCAGCATTTT. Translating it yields CASSQAFTGQPQHF.

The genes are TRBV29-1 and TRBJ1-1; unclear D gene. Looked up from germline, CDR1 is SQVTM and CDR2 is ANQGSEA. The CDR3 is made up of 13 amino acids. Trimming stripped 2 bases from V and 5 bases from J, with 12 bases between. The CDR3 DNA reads TGCAGCGTTGAATCCTCAAGAGGGACTGAAGCTTTCTTT. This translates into CSVESSRGTEAFF.

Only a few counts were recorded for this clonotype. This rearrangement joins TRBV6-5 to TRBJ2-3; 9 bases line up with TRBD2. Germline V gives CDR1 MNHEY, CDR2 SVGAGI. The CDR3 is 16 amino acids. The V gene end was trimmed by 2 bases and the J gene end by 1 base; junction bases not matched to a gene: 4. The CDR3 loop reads CASSYSVAGGTDTQYF. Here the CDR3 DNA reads TGTGCCAGCAGTTACAGCGTAGCGGGGGGCACAGATACGCAGTATTTT.

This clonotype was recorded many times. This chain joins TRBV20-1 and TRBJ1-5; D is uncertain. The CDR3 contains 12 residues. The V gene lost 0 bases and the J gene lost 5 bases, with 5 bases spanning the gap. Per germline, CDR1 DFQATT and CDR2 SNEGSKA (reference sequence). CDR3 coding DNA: TGCAGTGCTAGAGAAGGGTATCAGCCCCAGCATTTT. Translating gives CSAREGYQPQHF.

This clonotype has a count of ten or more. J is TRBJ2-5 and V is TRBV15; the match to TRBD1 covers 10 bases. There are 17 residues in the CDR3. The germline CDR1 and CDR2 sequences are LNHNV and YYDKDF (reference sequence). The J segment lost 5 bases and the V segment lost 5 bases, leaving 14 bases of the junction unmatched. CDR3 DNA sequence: TGTGCCACCAGCGGAGCTCACGGGACAGGGGCAGGGGAGACCCAGTACTTC. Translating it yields CATSGAHGTGAGETQYF.

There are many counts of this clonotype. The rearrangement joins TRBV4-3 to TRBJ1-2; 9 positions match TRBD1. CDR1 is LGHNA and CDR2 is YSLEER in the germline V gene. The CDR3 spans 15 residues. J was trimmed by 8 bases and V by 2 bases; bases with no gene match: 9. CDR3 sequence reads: CASSQSERTGEGYTF. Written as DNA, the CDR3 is TGCGCCAGCAGCCAATCGGAGCGGACAGGGGAGGGCTACACCTTC.

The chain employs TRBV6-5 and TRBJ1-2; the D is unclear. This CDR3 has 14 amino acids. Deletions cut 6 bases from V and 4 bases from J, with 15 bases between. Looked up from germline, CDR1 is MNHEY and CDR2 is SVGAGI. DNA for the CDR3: TGTGCCAGCAGCCCAAGACCCGGACCCTATGGCTACACCTTC. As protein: CASSPRPGPYGYTF.

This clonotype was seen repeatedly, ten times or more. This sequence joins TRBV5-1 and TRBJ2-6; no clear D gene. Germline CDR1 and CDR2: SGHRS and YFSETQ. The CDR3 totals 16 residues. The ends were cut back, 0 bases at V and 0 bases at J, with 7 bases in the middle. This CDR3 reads CASSLGPLSGANVLTF. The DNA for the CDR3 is TGCGCCAGCAGCTTGGGACCCCTCTCTGGGGCCAACGTCCTGACTTTC.